This is a list of T cell receptor beta chains from one sample in a study of T cells in Graves' hyperthyroidism and ophthalmopathy. From the multiplex PCR reads, TCRdb called clonotypes with MiXCR, one entry per CDR3 protein. The sample comprises about 400,000 distinct CDR3 sequences, 15% to 19% of which are singletons, and 25% to 35% rests with the top ten. Specimen: blood. The receptors stem from a woman aged 18-35 years with Graves' hyperthyroidism that later progressed to Graves' ophthalmopathy. CDR3s include the opening cysteine and the closing phenylalanine or tryptophan. The D gene is left open where the match is weak. Size is stated for part of the rows, as once, few or many counts, or as a class when the clone is expanded.

>TRBV5-1|TRBJ1-2|TRBD1|many
CASSLEGTGAGGYTF
TGCGCCAGCAGCTTGGAAGGGACAGGGGCTGGCGGCTACACCTTC
>TRBV5-6|TRBJ1-6|-|few
CASSRTGSRYNSPLHF
TGTGCCAGCAGCCGAACAGGGTCAAGATATAATTCACCCCTCCACTTT
>TRBV20-1|TRBJ2-7|-|many
CSATQGSAYEQYF
TGCAGTGCTACTCAGGGGAGTGCCTACGAGCAGTACTTC
>TRBV18|TRBJ2-2|-|-
CASSPPWQGITGELFF
TGTGCCAGCTCACCACCGTGGCAGGGAATAACCGGGGAGCTGTTTTTT
>TRBV28|TRBJ2-1|-|many
CASSPGDNPRDEQFF
TGTGCCAGCAGTCCGGGGGACAACCCACGCGATGAGCAGTTCTTC
>TRBV15|TRBJ2-7|-|many
CATSRVGHLPTKQYF
TGTGCCACCAGCAGAGTGGGACACCTTCCTACGAAGCAGTACTTC
>TRBV5-1|TRBJ2-1|-|many
CASSLGTDGAYNEQFF
TGCGCCAGCAGCTTGGGGACTGACGGAGCTTACAATGAGCAGTTCTTC
>TRBV24-1|TRBJ2-2|TRBD2|many
CATSDLPSSLAGVNTGELFF
TGTGCCACCAGTGATTTGCCCTCCTCACTAGCGGGTGTGAACACCGGGGAGCTGTTTTTT
>TRBV6-9|TRBJ2-7|-|-
CASSYSPPGLPHEQYF
TGTGCCAGCAGTTATTCCCCCCCGGGACTCCCTCATGAGCAGTACTTC
>TRBV27|TRBJ1-5|-|-
CASSSTPNSNQPQHF
TGTGCCAGCAGTTCCACACCTAATAGCAATCAGCCCCAGCATTTT
>TRBV29-1|TRBJ2-1|-|-
CSVARNEQFF
TGCAGCGTTGCTAGGAATGAGCAGTTCTTC
>TRBV7-9|TRBJ2-7|TRBD2|-
CASSPKTLAVDYEQYF
TGTGCCAGCAGCCCCAAGACACTAGCGGTCGATTACGAGCAGTACTTC
>TRBV20-1|TRBJ1-3|-|many
CSLISGNTIYF
TGCAGCTTAATCTCTGGAAACACCATATATTTT
>TRBV9|TRBJ2-3|TRBD1|once
CASSEGQGQYF
TGTGCCAGCAGCGAGGGACAGGGACAGTATTTT
>TRBV28|TRBJ1-2|TRBD1|many
CASSPIGQGNYGYTF
TGTGCCAGCAGCCCCATAGGACAGGGAAACTATGGCTACACCTTC
>TRBV30|TRBJ2-1|TRBD2|-
CAWSVTRTSGSRDEQFF
TGTGCCTGGAGTGTAACTCGGACTAGCGGGAGTAGGGATGAGCAGTTCTTC
>TRBV7-9|TRBJ1-3|TRBD1|few
CASSLGDRVNTIYF
TGTGCCAGCAGCTTAGGCGACAGGGTAAACACCATATATTTT
>TRBV3-1|TRBJ1-2|-|many
CASSHYWGYGYTF
TGTGCCAGCAGCCACTACTGGGGCTATGGCTACACCTTC
>TRBV27|TRBJ2-5|-|many
CASSLQAPGTQYF
TGTGCCAGCAGTTTACAGGCCCCCGGGACCCAGTACTTC
>TRBV6-1|TRBJ1-2|TRBD1|few
CASSENRIGGNGYTF
TGTGCCAGCAGTGAAAATAGGATAGGGGGCAATGGCTACACCTTC
>TRBV2|TRBJ1-5|-|many
CASSEAREQPQHF
TGTGCCAGCAGTGAAGCCAGGGAGCAGCCCCAGCATTTT
>TRBV7-2|TRBJ2-7|-|-
CASSLRTGRNEQYF
TGTGCCAGCAGCTTACGTACGGGTAGGAACGAGCAGTACTTC
>TRBV5-6|TRBJ2-7|TRBD2|many
CASSTASGSYEQYF
TGTGCCAGCAGCACGGCTAGCGGGAGTTACGAGCAGTACTTC
>TRBV28|TRBJ2-7|-|many
CASSPGGRRYEQYF
TGTGCCAGCAGCCCCGGGGGCCGTCGCTACGAGCAGTACTTC
>TRBV27|TRBJ1-1|-|many
CASSSKLTATLGEAFF
TGTGCCAGCAGCTCCAAGCTGACAGCAACCCTAGGTGAAGCTTTCTTT
>TRBV19|TRBJ1-5|TRBD1|-
CASSPGTGQPQHF
TGTGCCAGTAGTCCCGGGACAGGACAGCCCCAGCATTTT
>TRBV30|TRBJ1-2|TRBD1|-
CAWGGTGKGGGYTF
TGTGCCTGGGGCGGGACAGGGAAAGGAGGGGGCTACACCTTC
>TRBV6-2/TRBV6-3|TRBJ2-1|-|-
CASSYSPYSSVSYNEQFF
TGTGCCAGCAGTTACTCCCCCTATAGTAGCGTGTCCTACAATGAGCAGTTCTTC
>TRBV3-1|TRBJ2-1|TRBD2|-
CASSQGLLAGDWGNNEQFF
TGTGCCAGCAGCCAAGGATTGCTAGCGGGAGATTGGGGGAACAATGAGCAGTTCTTC
>TRBV15|TRBJ1-4|-|few
CATSRDQQASTNEKLFF
TGTGCCACCAGCAGAGATCAGCAGGCATCAACTAATGAAAAACTGTTTTTT
>TRBV30|TRBJ2-5|-|many
CACEVAWGGGTQYF
TGTGCCTGTGAGGTCGCTTGGGGAGGGGGGACCCAGTACTTC
>TRBV2|TRBJ2-1|TRBD2|many
CASPGTSGLTSSYNEQFF
TGTGCCAGCCCAGGGACTAGCGGCTTAACAAGCTCCTACAATGAGCAGTTCTTC
>TRBV2|TRBJ2-5|-|once
CASSVDPRRETQYF
TGTGCCAGCAGTGTCGACCCAAGAAGGGAGACCCAGTACTTC
>TRBV7-9|TRBJ1-1|TRBD1|many
CASSRDRGAFF
TGTGCCAGCAGCCGTGACAGGGGAGCTTTCTTT
>TRBV3-1|TRBJ2-5|TRBD1|many
CASSRGDRATETQYF
TGTGCCAGCAGCCGCGGGGACAGGGCTACCGAGACCCAGTACTTC
>TRBV20-1|TRBJ2-1|TRBD2|many
CSARDLRAGESEQFF
TGCAGTGCTAGAGATCTGCGAGCGGGAGAGAGTGAGCAGTTCTTC
>TRBV12-3/TRBV12-4|TRBJ1-1|-|many
CASSPETEGITEAFF
TGTGCCAGCAGTCCGGAGACTGAAGGGATCACTGAAGCTTTCTTT
>TRBV2|TRBJ1-5|-|many
CANGGSGQPQHF
TGCGCCAACGGGGGTTCTGGGCAGCCCCAGCATTTT
>TRBV20-1|TRBJ2-1|-|many
CSAPGGSPFNEQFF
TGCAGTGCTCCCGGGGGCAGCCCCTTCAATGAGCAGTTCTTC
>TRBV11-2|TRBJ2-3|TRBD2|many
CASSPGTSDGDTQYF
TGTGCCAGCAGTCCCGGGACTAGCGATGGGGATACGCAGTATTTT
>TRBV6-2/TRBV6-3|TRBJ1-1|-|many
CASFRSATEAFF
TGTGCCAGCTTTCGAAGTGCCACTGAAGCTTTCTTT
>TRBV4-3|TRBJ1-2|TRBD1|-
CASSQETLSGGVYGYTF
TGCGCCAGCAGCCAAGAAACTCTTTCAGGGGGTGTCTATGGCTACACCTTC
>TRBV7-9|TRBJ1-2|-|few
CASSLAHRDDLGYTF
TGTGCCAGCAGCTTAGCCCATCGGGACGATCTCGGCTACACCTTC